This T cell receptor (beta chain) was identified in a study of Ad26.COV2.S vaccination and SARS-CoV-2 variants. Overall study results and limits: Following vaccination, spike-specific CD8+ and CD4+ T cell responses reportedly exhibited substantial breadth.

With regard to this clone: Its specificity is unknown.

The treatment here: 15 to 20 received Ad26.COV2.S at low or high dose, single or two shots; 5 received placebo; per-sample allocation not given. The samples date from day 63 after the first vaccine or placebo injection. The donor was a Boston adult aged 18-55 years. Some clones are missing from TCRdb's copy, which holds only in-frame ones; the method was immunoSEQ multiplex PCR. Among around 270,000 clones listed, roughly 87% were seen once. V lost 4 bases to trimming and J lost 0 bases, with 9 bases between them. CDR3 length equals 15 residues. Germline V CDR1 and CDR2: MNHNY, SVGAGI (reference sequence).

Sequencing used peripheral blood, obtained in a trial of Ad26.COV2.S vaccine versus placebo. This sequence joins TRBV6-6 and TRBJ2-2; D is possibly TRBD1 or TRBD2 (5 bases each). This receptor was identified in a person aged 18-65 years who received the Ad26.COV2.S COVID-19 vaccine or a placebo. CDR3 amino acids: CASSWDGANTGELFF. The CDR3 DNA reads TGTGCCAGCAGTTGGGACGGCGCGAACACCGGGGAGCTGTTTTTT.